The 27 T cell receptor beta chains listed next were all sequenced from one sample in a study of shared clonotypes between healthy human individuals (dated by TCRdb to the early 2020s). CD8 naive samples were obtained by positive selection for CCR7 among CD45RO-negative cells, yielding a CD45RA+CCR7+ population from which TemRA cells were excluded. The library was built by means of the immunoSEQ multiplex PCR assay. This immuneACCESS table, as held by TCRdb, lists in-frame sequences with V and J called but not all clones. Of the missing ones, under half trace to an unresolved V gene in checked studies; the others have no known cause. For this sample there are about 2.1 million clones; just over 90% appear just once. The ten largest clones capture around 1.7% of the sample. Sequenced input: naive CD8+ T cells from PBMCs. The cell subset or site label, read with the paper, signifies: CD45RA+CCR7+. The receptors originated from a man aged 18 to 30 in good health. Some clones in this sample may be carry-over from other donors' samples.

In DNA, the CDR3 is TGCAGCGTTCAAGGGGGTTATTTTCAAGAGACCCAGTACTTC. Residues: CSVQGGYFQETQYF. The chain uses TRBV29-1 and TRBJ2-5, with D maybe TRBD1 (6 bases). The CDR3 runs to 14 residues. V was pared by 5 bases and J by 2 bases, with 15 bases between. The V gene's germline CDR1 is SQVTM and CDR2 ANQGSEA.

The rearrangement uses TRBV19 and TRBJ2-7; 7 positions agree with TRBD2. J was trimmed by 3 bases and V by 3 bases; bases with no gene match: 8. Germline values: CDR1 LNHDA, CDR2 SQIVND (reference sequence). The CDR3 is 15 amino acids. CDR3 amino acids: CASSITGGRIYEQYF. The DNA of the CDR3 is TGTGCCAGTAGTATTACGGGAGGTCGGATCTACGAGCAGTACTTC.

The gene calls are TRBV30 and TRBJ2-1, with 7 bases lining up with TRBD2. CDR1 and CDR2 from the germline V gene are GTSNPN and SVGIG (reference sequence). J gave up 3 bases and V 7 bases, and 9 bases lay outside the gene matches. CDR3 length: 14 residues. The CDR3 spells CAFWAGVGYNEQFF. CDR3 bases: TGTGCCTTTTGGGCGGGAGTGGGCTACAATGAGCAGTTCTTC.

Regarding this clone: One junction end disagrees with the germline gene, perhaps due to a read error. The chain carries TRBV19 and TRBJ2-1, with D possibly called TRBD1 or TRBD2 (7 bases each). The CDR3 runs to 12 residues. CDR1 is LNHDA and CDR2 is SQIVND in the germline V gene (reference sequence). Here the CDR3 reads CASSPRGREPFF. The CDR3 coding sequence is TGTGCCAGTAGTCCGAGGGGGCGGGAGCCGTTCTTC.

This chain joins TRBV5-1 and TRBJ1-2, with a weak D call TRBD1 (5 bases). The V end was cut by 1 base, the J end by 6 bases, with 7 bases between. CDR3 length: 12 residues. Per the germline V gene, CDR1 is SGHRS and CDR2 is YFSETQ. CDR3 residues: CASSLRGDGYTF. DNA for the CDR3: TGCGCCAGCAGCTTGAGAGGGGATGGCTACACCTTC.

This sequence joins TRBV4-3 and TRBJ1-2; tentatively, D is TRBD1 (6 bases). Germline V gene data show CDR1 as LGHNA and CDR2 as YSLEER. V lost 0 bases, J lost 6 bases, and 11 bases lay in between. The CDR3 runs to 14 residues. Here the CDR3 reads CASSQDLRTDGYTF. CDR3 coding DNA: TGCGCCAGCAGCCAAGATCTGAGGACAGATGGCTACACCTTC.

The V and J genes are TRBV27 and TRBJ2-1; D ambiguous. The CDR3 is 11 amino acids. Per germline, CDR1 MNHEY and CDR2 SMNVEV (reference sequence). The V end lost 8 bases, the J end lost 4 bases, and 6 bases lay between the germline ends. CDR3 in amino acids: CASHDYNEQFF. The CDR3 nucleotides read TGTGCCAGCCATGATTACAATGAGCAGTTCTTC.

This chain uses TRBV18 with TRBJ2-3; 7 positions match TRBD2. In germline, CDR1 is KGHSH, CDR2 LQKENI. J lost 0 bases, V lost 6 bases, and 18 bases had no gene match. The CDR3 is 19 residues long. For the CDR3, the DNA is TGTGCCAGCTCGCCCAGCCTAGCGGAGGCCCACTATAGCACAGATACGCAGTATTTT. Translation: CASSPSLAEAHYSTDTQYF.

The chain recombines TRBV9 with TRBJ1-4; 8 positions agree with TRBD1. Germline V gene lookup returns CDR1 SGDLS and CDR2 YYNGEE. CDR3 size: 16 residues. The J segment lost 0 bases and the V segment lost 3 bases, leaving 4 bases of the junction unmatched. CDR3 sequence: CASSAPTGATNEKLFF. CDR3 nucleotide sequence: TGTGCCAGCAGCGCCCCGACAGGGGCAACTAATGAAAAACTGTTTTTT.

The chain carries TRBV15 and TRBJ2-5; 9 nucleotides line up with TRBD1. The CDR3 covers 14 residues. The V and J ends lost 5 bases and 2 bases, in that order; junction bases with no gene match: 3. CDR1 and CDR2 (germline): LNHNV, YYDKDF (reference sequence). Here the CDR3 DNA reads TGTGCCACCAGCTGGGACAGGGCTCAAGAGACCCAGTACTTC. Its protein is CATSWDRAQETQYF.

The chain uses TRBV11-1 and TRBJ1-1; no definite D call. The V and J ends lost 5 bases and 0 bases respectively, with 7 bases between them. The CDR3 is made up of 13 amino acids. Germline V CDR1 and CDR2: SGHAT, FQDESV (reference sequence). The CDR3 here is CASSPLMNTEAFF. CDR3 DNA sequence: TGTGCCAGCAGCCCTTTAATGAACACTGAAGCTTTCTTT.

This sequence joins TRBV29-1 and TRBJ2-1, with 10 bases lining up with TRBD2. Germline CDR1 SQVTM, CDR2 ANQGSEA. V was pared by 2 bases and J by 6 bases, with 10 bases of the junction left unmatched. There are 16 residues in the CDR3. Here the CDR3 reads CSVEPRLAGEPNEQFF. In nucleotides, the CDR3 is TGCAGCGTTGAACCTCGCCTAGCGGGAGAGCCCAATGAGCAGTTCTTC.

This chain joins TRBV28 and TRBJ1-5; perhaps TRBD1 as D (5 bases). The V end lost 3 bases, the J end lost 6 bases, and 18 bases lay between the germline ends. This CDR3 region has 16 residues. The V gene's germline CDR1 is MDHEN and CDR2 SYDVKM. The CDR3: CASSLLVGGAGQPQHF. In DNA form, the CDR3 reads TGTGCCAGCAGTTTGCTAGTAGGAGGGGCGGGTCAGCCCCAGCATTTT.

V and J are TRBV5-6 and TRBJ2-3; D might be TRBD1 (5 bases). The CDR3 is 12 amino acids. Trimming removed 0 bases at V and 10 bases at J, with 9 bases between. Germline V CDR1 and CDR2: SGHDT, YYEEEE. The CDR3 loop reads CASSLGAGSQYF. CDR3 DNA: TGTGCCAGCAGCTTGGGAGCAGGGTCGCAGTATTTT.

The chain employs TRBV5-1 and TRBJ1-3, with a tentative D call TRBD1 (6 bases). Between the trimmed V and J ends, which lost 4 bases and 2 bases, there was a span of 22 bases. From germline, CDR1 is SGHRS and CDR2 YFSETQ. The CDR3 is made up of 18 amino acids. CDR3 nucleotide sequence: TGCGCCAGCAGCCCCGACGGGGGGCAGACCCTAACTGGAAACACCATATATTTT. Protein sequence: CASSPDGGQTLTGNTIYF.

The rearrangement joins TRBV30 to TRBJ1-2; D gene uncertain. Germline CDR1 is GTSNPN and CDR2 is SVGIG (reference sequence). The V gene lost 8 bases and the J gene lost 7 bases, with 23 bases spanning the gap. This CDR3 comprises 14 residues. The CDR3 region has the DNA TGTGCCGGTCCCCGGATTGGGATAAAGGTTGGCTACACCTTC. Amino acid sequence: CAGPRIGIKVGYTF.

This chain joins TRBV19 and TRBJ2-7; 11 nucleotides line up with TRBD2. Germline values: CDR1 LNHDA, CDR2 SQIVND (reference sequence). With V trimmed by 5 bases and J by 2 bases, 14 bases remained unmatched. The CDR3 totals 18 residues. The CDR3 is CASSAQIPPSGRTYEQYF. The CDR3 nucleotides are TGTGCCAGTAGTGCGCAAATCCCCCCTAGCGGGAGGACCTACGAGCAGTACTTC.

Details on this clone: In the same sample, other DNA sequences code for this CDR3. The J gene is TRBJ2-7, the V gene TRBV19; no definite D call. Germline assignment: CDR1 LNHDA and CDR2 SQIVND (reference sequence). V was pared by 5 bases and J by 0 bases, with 8 bases between. The CDR3 runs 13 residues. CDR3 region: CASSPGLSYEQYF. The CDR3 region has the DNA TGTGCCAGTAGTCCGGGTCTCTCCTACGAGCAGTACTTC.

The CDR3: CASRVAGAHTGELFF. The CDR3 nucleotides read TGTGCCAGCAGAGTAGCGGGAGCTCACACCGGGGAGCTGTTTTTT. The chain employs TRBV4-2 and TRBJ2-2; TRBD2 matches 9 bases. V lost 6 bases, J lost 3 bases, and 5 bases stayed unmatched. The CDR3 length is 15 residues. The V gene's germline CDR1 is LGHNA and CDR2 YNFKEQ.

The J gene is TRBJ1-5, the V gene TRBV28; no clear D gene. The V end was cut by 6 bases, the J end by 9 bases, with 12 bases between. Germline loops: CDR1 MDHEN, CDR2 SYDVKM. CDR3 size: 12 residues. CDR3 bases: TGTGCCAGCAGCCAAGACTCCTTGCCCCAGCATTTT. Translation: CASSQDSLPQHF. Full variable domain (remainder filled in from reference TRBV28 and TRBJ1-5): DVKVTQSSRYLVKRTGEKVFLECVQDMDHENMFWYRQDPGLGLRLIYFSYDVKMKEKGDIPEGYSVSREKKERFSLILESASTNQTSMYLCASSQDSLPQHFGDGTRLSIL.

The rearrangement uses TRBV19 and TRBJ1-1; the D is unclear. In germline, CDR1 is LNHDA, CDR2 SQIVND (reference sequence). The CDR3 runs 16 residues. Trimming shortened V by 4 bases and J by 2 bases, and 17 bases separated the two germline ends. The CDR3 sequence is CASSTYSLGANTEAFF. The CDR3 DNA sequence: TGTGCCAGTAGTACCTACTCGCTGGGAGCAAACACTGAAGCTTTCTTT.

This clone was detected only once. This sequence joins TRBV5-6 and TRBJ2-3; D gene unclear. The germline V and J ends were trimmed by 0 bases and 3 bases, with 14 bases remaining between them. CDR3 length: 16 amino acids. In germline, CDR1 is SGHDT, CDR2 YYEEEE. The chain's CDR3 is CASSLDRLVITDTQYF. CDR3 sequence (DNA): TGTGCCAGCAGCTTGGATAGACTGGTAATAACAGATACGCAGTATTTT.

The chain uses TRBV27 and TRBJ2-7; TRBD2 might be the D (5 bases). In germline, CDR1 is MNHEY, CDR2 SMNVEV (reference sequence). CDR3 size: 14 residues. The V gene lost 5 bases and the J gene lost 3 bases, with 14 bases spanning the gap. The CDR3 loop reads CASSLAASLYEQYF. DNA for the CDR3: TGTGCCAGCAGTCTGGCGGCTAGCCTCTACGAGCAGTACTTC.

V and J are TRBV7-3 and TRBJ2-7; 9 bases map to TRBD1. Germline CDR1 reads SGHTA; CDR2 reads FQGTGA. V trimming: 5 bases; J trimming: 0 bases; junction bases outside the gene matches: 8. CDR3 length equals 16 residues. The CDR3 loop reads CASSPRTGDPSYEQYF. The CDR3 DNA reads as TGTGCCAGCAGCCCACGGACAGGGGATCCCTCCTACGAGCAGTACTTC.

The rearrangement links TRBV25-1 to TRBJ1-2; D unclear. Germline CDR1 and CDR2: MGHDK and SYGVNS. Deletions cut 2 bases from V and 2 bases from J, with 15 bases between. The CDR3 runs 16 residues. This CDR3 is CASSEGSEGRNYGYTF. CDR3 sequence (DNA): TGTGCCAGCAGTGAAGGATCTGAGGGCAGGAACTATGGCTACACCTTC.

The chain couples TRBV7-9 to TRBJ1-1; D is undetermined. CDR3 length equals 14 residues. Germline V CDR1 and CDR2: SEHNR, FQNEAQ (reference sequence). V dropped 3 bases and J dropped 4 bases, with 12 bases sitting between them. The CDR3 region has the DNA TGTGCCAGCAGCTTCCCACTGCTTAGCACTGAAGCTTTCTTT. Translating gives CASSFPLLSTEAFF.

The chain combines TRBV7-7 with TRBJ2-1, with 10 bases aligning to TRBD2. The CDR3 is 15 amino acids. V gave up 1 base and J gave up 7 bases; unmatched junction bases: 4. Germline values: CDR1 SSHAT, CDR2 FNYEAQ (reference sequence). CDR3 nucleotides: TGTGCCAGCAGCTTAGAGCTAGCGGGAGTGAATGAGCAGTTCTTC. Its translation: CASSLELAGVNEQFF.